These 16 T cell receptor beta chains originate from one sample sequenced in a study. TCRdb reprocessed the 5' RACE reads via MiXCR and lists one record per CDR3 protein. The table shows about 50,000 distinct CDR3 sequences, with around 28% occurring only once. Sequenced sample: naive CD4+ T cells sorted from blood. Sample subset: naive CD4+ T cells, CD4+CD45RA+CD25-. All receptors come from a female donor with breast cancer.

The CDR3 nucleotides read TGTGCCAGCAGTGCGGACAGGGTCACTTCACCCCTCCACTTT. Translating it yields CASSADRVTSPLHF. This chain uses TRBV2 with TRBJ1-6; 8 bases fit TRBD1. CDR1 and CDR2 (germline): SNHLY, FYNNEI. The CDR3 is 14 residues long. The V gene end was trimmed by 4 bases and the J gene end by 9 bases; junction bases not matched to a gene: 5.

This clonotype appeared a few times. The gene calls are TRBV12-3 or TRBV12-4 and TRBJ1-3; 9 nucleotides line up with TRBD1. The CDR3 runs 15 residues. V lost 3 bases and J lost 3; bases outside the gene matches: 3. As DNA, the CDR3 is TGTGCCAGCAGTTTGGACAGGGGCAATGGAAACACCATATATTTT. It encodes CASSLDRGNGNTIYF.

On this clonotype: The junction and the germline gene differ at one end; a read error may be behind it. The chain uses TRBV4-1 and TRBJ2-2; 9 bases agree with TRBD1. This CDR3 region has 15 residues. Germline V CDR1 and CDR2: MGHRA, YSYEKL. The CDR3 bases are TGCGCCAGCAGCCACGGACAGGGGCTCATCGGGGAACTGTTTTTT. Its protein product is CASSHGQGLIGELFF.

This clonotype showed up just a few times. The chain joins TRBV10-2 to TRBJ1-1; D is unresolved. CDR1 is WSHSY and CDR2 is SAAADI in the germline V gene. V was shortened by 8 bases and J by 5 bases, with 9 bases between the two germline ends. This CDR3 contains 11 residues. The CDR3: CASSGGTEAFF. The CDR3 DNA is TGCGCCAGCTCGGGAGGGACTGAAGCTTTCTTT.

This clonotype appeared a few times. The rearrangement uses TRBV4-2 and TRBJ2-2; D call uncertain. The germline V gene has CDR1 LGHNA and CDR2 YNFKEQ. Trimming pared 1 base from V and 5 bases from J, leaving 8 bases between. CDR3 length: 14 residues. In DNA, the CDR3 is TGTGCCAGCAGCCAAGGCCCCTATACCGGGGAGCTGTTTTTT. It translates to CASSQGPYTGELFF.

The CDR3 bases are TGTGCCACCAGCAGAGCCGGGACAGGTAGCAATCAGCCCCAGCATTTT. Translating it yields CATSRAGTGSNQPQHF. This sequence joins TRBV15 and TRBJ1-5; TRBD1 matches at 8 bases. The CDR3 spans 16 residues. The trim removed 1 base at V and 0 bases at J, leaving 2 bases unmatched. Germline CDR1 LNHNV, CDR2 YYDKDF (reference sequence).

V is TRBV7-3 and J is TRBJ2-1, with 10 bases lining up with TRBD2. The V segment lost 6 bases and the J segment 9 bases; nucleotides outside the gene matches: 5. The CDR3 extends over 13 amino acids. In germline, CDR1 is SGHTA, CDR2 FQGTGA. The CDR3 DNA reads as TGTGCCAGCAGTCTAGCGGGAGATCGTGAGCAGTTCTTC. This encodes CASSLAGDREQFF.

The rearrangement links TRBV4-1 to TRBJ2-4; no definite D call. There are 16 residues in the CDR3. In germline, CDR1 is MGHRA, CDR2 YSYEKL. Trimming pared 0 bases from V and 7 bases from J, leaving 16 bases between. The CDR3 DNA is TGCGCCAGCAGCCAAGACAGGATTCCTGGTTGGAACATTCAGTACTTC. Amino acid sequence: CASSQDRIPGWNIQYF.

The chain couples TRBV5-1 to TRBJ2-7; 9 bases line up with TRBD1. The CDR3 runs to 12 residues. Per germline, CDR1 SGHRS and CDR2 YFSETQ. V lost 7 bases to trimming and J lost 7 bases; unmatched junction nucleotides: 6. The CDR3, as DNA: TGCGCCAGCGGACAGGGGTCCGGAGAGCAGTACTTC. This sequence encodes CASGQGSGEQYF.

This clonotype has a handful of counts. The chain joins TRBV6-6 to TRBJ1-5; 8 bases map to TRBD1. V lost 8 bases, J lost 4 bases, and 10 bases stayed unmatched. Germline V gives CDR1 MNHNY, CDR2 SVGAGI (reference sequence). The CDR3 has 15 residues. The DNA of the CDR3 is TGTGCCAGCTCCCGACCTACAGGGGGGAATCAGCCCCAGCATTTT. Translating gives CASSRPTGGNQPQHF.

Ten or more counts support this clonotype. This chain uses TRBV5-1 with TRBJ1-1, with 8 bases fitting TRBD1. The ends lost 4 bases at V and 6 bases at J; junction bases unmatched: 5. The CDR3 is 13 residues long. CDR1 is SGHRS and CDR2 is YFSETQ in the germline V gene. This chain's CDR3 is CASSVGQGPEAFF. CDR3 nucleotides: TGCGCCAGCAGCGTTGGACAGGGCCCTGAAGCTTTCTTT.

About this clonotype itself: The junction departs from the called germline gene at one end, perhaps through a read error. The chain carries TRBV29-1 and TRBJ2-2, with D hard to call. Looked up from germline, CDR1 is SQVTM and CDR2 is ANQGSEA. CDR3 length equals 11 residues. CDR3 protein: CRVDGAGELFF. The CDR3 DNA reads as TGCAGAGTTGATGGTGCCGGGGAGCTGTTTTTT.

This sequence joins TRBV18 and TRBJ1-5, with 10 bases aligning to TRBD1. This CDR3 spans 15 amino acids. Trimming took 3 bases from V and 5 from J; bases not matched to a gene: 4. Germline V CDR1 and CDR2: KGHSH, LQKENI. The CDR3: CASSPGQGNDQPQHF. As DNA, the CDR3 is TGTGCCAGCTCACCGGGACAGGGGAATGATCAGCCCCAGCATTTT.

The J gene is TRBJ2-5, the V gene TRBV5-1; D not certain. Germline CDR1 reads SGHRS; CDR2 reads YFSETQ. The CDR3 loop spans 15 amino acids. V lost 0 bases and J lost 4, with 13 bases in between. The CDR3, as DNA: TGCGCCAGCAGCTTGGACCCCGGAAGAGGAGAGACCCAGTACTTC. This translates into CASSLDPGRGETQYF.

This clonotype occurred many times. This sequence joins TRBV5-1 and TRBJ2-6, with D possibly matching TRBD1 (6 bases). Germline V gene data show CDR1 as SGHRS and CDR2 as YFSETQ. The CDR3 is 15 amino acids. The V end was cut by 7 bases, the J end by 4 bases, with 15 bases between. Here the CDR3 DNA reads TGCGCCAGCGGACAAACAGGGACCGGGGCCAACGTCCTGACTTTC. It encodes CASGQTGTGANVLTF. Looking up the rest from reference TRBV5-1 and TRBJ2-6 gives the full variable domain: KAGVTQTPRYLIKTRGQQVTLSCSPISGHRSVSWYQQTPGQGLQFLFEYFSETQRNKGNFPGRFSGRQFSNSRSEMNVSTLELGDSALYLCASGQTGTGANVLTFGAGSRLTVL.

This clonotype appeared a few times. A clone one base away is much larger, so this may be a read error. This chain joins TRBV20-1 and TRBJ1-2; D is undetermined. The CDR3 is made up of 14 amino acids. The germline CDR1 and CDR2 sequences are DFQATT and SNEGSKA (reference sequence). In DNA, the CDR3 is TGCGGTGCTCAGTCGGGCTATCCTGACTATGGCTACACCTTC. Translation gives CGAQSGYPDYGYTF.